The TCR beta chain under discussion was sequenced for a study of shared clonotypes between healthy human individuals. Study at large: Donor composition was a couple of women and a few men, aged 18 to 49. Overall study results and limits: Tissues were not sampled, only blood, and their repertoires likely differ.

Sequenced by immunoSEQ multiplex PCR; TCRdb stores in-frame clones only, minus some. The sample contains hundreds of thousands of clones, approximately 80% of which appear only once. Germline V gene sequence: CDR1 MDHEN, CDR2 SYDVKM. The CDR3 length is 15 residues. V lost 7 bases and J lost 3, with 18 bases in between. A remark on this clone: The target antigen is unknown.

The sequencing sample was made of PBMCs. V gene TRBV28 combines with J gene TRBJ1-1, with D possibly being TRBD1 (5 bases). This sequence was found in a woman aged 40 to 50 in good health. Some clones in this sample may be carry-over from other donors' samples. The CDR3 spells CASKAPTRDHTEAFF. The CDR3 bases are TGTGCCAGCAAGGCACCAACCCGGGACCACACTGAAGCTTTCTTT.